This T cell receptor (beta chain) stems from a study of shared clonotypes between healthy human individuals. Findings and limits, study-wide: The generation probabilities recorded for non-shared clonotypes fell below those of clonotypes shared by all four donors.

The data were produced by immunoSEQ multiplex PCR, yet TCRdb's version contains in-frame clones alone and is incomplete. This table holds some 2 million clones, over 85% found once. CD45RO-negative cells were positively selected for CCR7, leaving out terminally differentiated effector memory CD45RA+ cells. V was trimmed by 5 bases and J by 1 base, leaving 7 bases between them. Germline V gene lookup returns CDR1 PRHDT and CDR2 FYEKMQ (reference sequence). The CDR3 is 13 amino acids. Note on this clone: What it recognizes is unknown. Within the sample, other DNA sequences also encode this same CDR3.

Sequencing was carried out using naive CD8+ T cells sorted from blood. This receptor was obtained from a man aged 18 to 29 in good health. The chain couples TRBV13 to TRBJ2-3, with D maybe TRBD2 (6 bases). The CDR3 is CASSQRGTDTQYF. As DNA, the CDR3 is TGTGCCAGCAGCCAGCGGGGCACAGATACGCAGTATTTT.